The 5 T cell receptor beta chains below all came from one sample that was sequenced in a study of cytomegalovirus exposure and HLA in healthy donors. With 60 Vbeta and 13 Jbeta primers, the PCR was carried out. The protocol was immunoSEQ multiplex PCR, while the TCRdb copy is restricted to in-frame clones and leaves out a portion. The repertoire holds some 170,000 clones, with roughly 81% as singletons. Input material: PBMCs. These receptors all come from a woman between 18 and 29 years old in good health and CMV-seropositive.

This chain joins TRBV9 and TRBJ2-5, with TRBD1 identical over 7 bases. The J call may be mistaken, given a closer DNA end match to TRBJ2-7. Germline lookup yields CDR1 SGDLS and CDR2 YYNGEE. The CDR3 contains 14 residues. CDR3 nucleotide sequence: TGTGCCAGCAGCGCCACGGGACAGCCCTACGAGCAGTACTTC. Translating gives CASSATGQPYEQYF.

This clone has just one count. This rearrangement joins TRBV9 to TRBJ1-6; maybe TRBD1 (6 bases). V shed 4 bases and J shed 6 bases, with 11 bases lying between them. Germline V gene sequence: CDR1 SGDLS, CDR2 YYNGEE. This CDR3 has 14 residues. Written as DNA, the CDR3 is TGTGCCAGCAGCCTAACAGGGCGTAATTCACCCCTCCACTTT. This codes for CASSLTGRNSPLHF.

This chain joins TRBV7-9 and TRBJ1-2; no definite D call. The CDR3 loop spans 17 amino acids. Germline V gene sequence: CDR1 SEHNR, CDR2 FQNEAQ (reference sequence). Trimming shortened V by 1 base and J by 0 bases, and 15 bases separated the two germline ends. DNA for the CDR3: TGTGCCAGCAGCTTAGACGGTTGGAGGGATACTAACTATGGCTACACCTTC. Translating it yields CASSLDGWRDTNYGYTF. Full variable domain (rest looked up from reference TRBV7-9 and TRBJ1-2): DTGVSQNPRHKITKRGQNVTFRCDPISEHNRLYWYRQTLGQGPEFLTYFQNEAQLEKSRLLSDRFSAERPKGSFSTLEIQRTEQGDSAMYLCASSLDGWRDTNYGYTFGSGTRLTVV.

The chain is built from TRBV18 and TRBJ2-5; the D gene is possibly TRBD1 (5 bases). Trimming removed 1 base at V and 5 bases at J, with 14 bases between. The CDR3 extends over 15 amino acids. Germline lookup yields CDR1 KGHSH and CDR2 LQKENI. Here the CDR3 reads CASSPQAGYAETQYF. For the CDR3, the DNA is TGTGCCAGCTCACCACAGGCAGGGTACGCGGAGACCCAGTACTTC.

V gene TRBV7-9 combines with J gene TRBJ1-3, with D perhaps TRBD1 (5 bases). Germline CDR1 SEHNR, CDR2 FQNEAQ (reference sequence). The CDR3 runs to 14 residues. V was clipped by 3 bases and J by 4 bases, with 10 bases between them. This CDR3 reads CASSFGGGGNTIYF. The CDR3 DNA reads TGTGCCAGCAGCTTCGGGGGGGGAGGAAACACCATATATTTT.